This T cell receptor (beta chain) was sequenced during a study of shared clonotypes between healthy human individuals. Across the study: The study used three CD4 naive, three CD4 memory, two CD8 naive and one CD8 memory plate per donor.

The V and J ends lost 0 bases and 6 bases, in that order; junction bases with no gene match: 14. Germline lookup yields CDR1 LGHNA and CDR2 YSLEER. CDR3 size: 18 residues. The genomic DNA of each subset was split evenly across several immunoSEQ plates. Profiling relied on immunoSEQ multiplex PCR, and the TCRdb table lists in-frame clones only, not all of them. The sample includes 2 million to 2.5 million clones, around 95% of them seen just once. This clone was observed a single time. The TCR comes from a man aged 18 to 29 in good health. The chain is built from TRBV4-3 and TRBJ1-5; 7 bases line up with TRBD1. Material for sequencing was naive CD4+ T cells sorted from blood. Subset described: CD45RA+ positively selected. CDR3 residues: CASSQETKPGGVSQPQHF. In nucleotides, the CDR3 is TGCGCCAGCAGCCAAGAGACTAAACCAGGGGGAGTCAGTCAGCCCCAGCATTTT.